The rows below give T cell receptor beta chains drawn from one sample of a study of identical twins. TCRdb reprocessed the 5' RACE reads with MiXCR, giving one entry per CDR3 protein. The table records 300,000 or so distinct CDR3 sequences, more than 8% of them present only once. Another study also made use of these data, one on yellow fever vaccine responses in identical twins.

Sequencing was carried out using CD8+ T cells sorted from blood. Source of these receptors: a woman aged 18-30 years in good health. The CDR3 runs from the conserved cysteine through the conserved F or W. A D gene is named only where the DNA matches it firmly. A row's size may be missing; if present it is once, few, many or a size class.

clone_size,d_call,v_call,j_call,cdr3_aa
many,.,TRBV12-3/TRBV12-4,TRBJ2-7,CASSSSGVDEQYF
.,TRBD1,TRBV7-6,TRBJ1-1,CASSLGDPGQVSTEAFF
.,.,TRBV24-1,TRBJ1-5,CATSDPDVAGQPQHF
many,TRBD1,TRBV27,TRBJ2-1,CASSFPTDREQFF
few,.,TRBV20-1,TRBJ2-7,CSARKRQLAYEQYF
many,TRBD2,TRBV2,TRBJ2-1,CASSDPLAGGPVGEQFF
.,.,TRBV30,TRBJ2-7,CAWSVPTESYEQYF
many,.,TRBV14,TRBJ1-4,CASSQGTLNGANEKLFF
.,TRBD1,TRBV7-9,TRBJ1-4,CASSLSTGDGEKLFF
few,.,TRBV4-1,TRBJ1-2,CASSQVEEYGYTF
once,.,TRBV7-6,TRBJ2-7,CASSLFSGPSYEQYF
many,TRBD1,TRBV7-9,TRBJ1-5,CASRAGGDQPQHF
many,.,TRBV2,TRBJ1-5,CASRDSLGQPQHF
.,TRBD1,TRBV12-3/TRBV12-4,TRBJ1-1,CASSQAGTANGEAFF
many,TRBD2,TRBV4-1,TRBJ2-3,CASSPGEGSGLRTDTQYF
many,TRBD1,TRBV20-1,TRBJ1-6,CSADPGTGDISPLHF
many,.,TRBV29-1,TRBJ2-1,CSLSRHGDSNWNEQFF
.,.,TRBV20-1,TRBJ2-7,CSARDLSGPSYEQYF
.,TRBD2,TRBV6-5,TRBJ2-5,CASSYSTIPLRGQETQYF
.,.,TRBV6-2/TRBV6-3,TRBJ2-2,CASGHEYTGELFF
many,TRBD1,TRBV7-9,TRBJ2-7,CASRSTGGSYEQYF
.,.,TRBV11-2,TRBJ2-7,CASSLGAGGHYEQYF
.,.,TRBV13,TRBJ2-3,CAGSKRDAEIRDTDTQYF
many,.,TRBV15,TRBJ2-2,CATSSGQEAGELFF
many,.,TRBV7-9,TRBJ1-4,CASSTLDSANEKLFF
few,TRBD2,TRBV7-2,TRBJ2-1,CASSPRLAGANEQFF
.,.,TRBV28,TRBJ2-2,CASSSENTGELFF
.,.,TRBV29-1,TRBJ2-7,CSVELVGSSYEQYF
few,.,TRBV11-1,TRBJ2-5,CASSLQGHQETQYF
few,TRBD1,TRBV29-1,TRBJ1-4,CSVLAAGTGDEKLFF
few,TRBD2,TRBV2,TRBJ2-7,CASGPGSGSYEQYF
many,TRBD2,TRBV7-8,TRBJ2-7,CASSFSDTSGSLNEQYF
many,.,TRBV7-8,TRBJ2-1,CASSLASRVEQFF
.,TRBD1,TRBV19,TRBJ2-1,CASSITSIGGDEQFF
many,.,TRBV4-3,TRBJ2-7,CASSQDPGAYEQYF
few,.,TRBV7-2,TRBJ2-7,CASSLVPGREQYF
many,.,TRBV29-1,TRBJ2-7,CSALTEELYEQYF
.,TRBD2,TRBV2,TRBJ2-7,CASSGTSGPYSYEQYF
.,.,TRBV29-1,TRBJ2-7,CSVEDLGPHEQYF
many,TRBD2,TRBV6-2/TRBV6-3,TRBJ2-1,CASSKTLAGYNEQFF
.,.,TRBV6-5,TRBJ2-1,CASSYIGNRLNEQFF
few,.,TRBV12-5,TRBJ1-1,CASGLHGLSENTEAFF
many,.,TRBV4-3,TRBJ2-3,CASSQDRDCRSTDTQYF
.,.,TRBV7-9,TRBJ1-5,CASSPPGSNQPQHF
few,.,TRBV9,TRBJ1-1,CASSSSTEAFF
many,.,TRBV7-6,TRBJ2-7,CASSPQGRGIIYEQYF
.,.,TRBV11-1,TRBJ2-7,CASRMYEQYF
few,.,TRBV3-1,TRBJ2-7,CASSQPGLQVDEQYF